The 21 T cell receptor beta chains given below trace back to one sample, sequenced in a study of cytomegalovirus exposure and HLA in healthy donors. Vbeta (60) and Jbeta (13) primers were used in the PCR. Sequencing used immunoSEQ multiplex PCR; TCRdb keeps in-frame clones, though not all of them. Seen here are over 95,000 clones, about 79% observed once, and the top ten hold approximately 1.9%. Specimen: PBMCs. Receptors originate from a human donor in good health.

In this sample, this clone turned up many times. The gene calls are TRBV7-6 and TRBJ2-7, with D perhaps matching TRBD1 (5 bases). The CDR3 sequence is 13 residues long. Germline V gene lookup returns CDR1 SGHVS and CDR2 FNYEAQ. The V end lost 4 bases, the J end lost 2 bases, and 9 bases lay between the germline ends. CDR3 sequence (DNA): TGTGCCAGCAGCTCCTACAGGACCTACGAGCAGTACTTC. Translating gives CASSSYRTYEQYF.

The chain joins TRBV7-9 to TRBJ2-7; no reliable D call. Looked up from germline, CDR1 is SEHNR and CDR2 is FQNEAQ (reference sequence). Trimming removed 0 bases at V and 7 bases at J, with 13 bases between. This CDR3 region has 14 residues. As DNA, the CDR3 is TGTGCCAGCAGCTTAGCTCGAGGTCTGGAAGAGCAGTACTTC. Translation: CASSLARGLEEQYF.

The table lists this clone with a few counts. The CDR3 DNA reads as TGTGCCAGCAGCTCGGGGGGGAACTACGAGCAGTACTTC. This sequence encodes CASSSGGNYEQYF. The chain combines TRBV11-3 with TRBJ2-7; 8 bases match TRBD2. Germline CDR1 and CDR2: SGHNT and YENEEA. The CDR3 length is 13 residues. Trimming took 4 bases from V and 3 from J; bases not matched to a gene: 2.

As for this clone: The junction and the germline gene differ at one end; a read error may be behind it. The chain is built from TRBV7-7 and TRBJ2-3; possible D gene TRBD1, 6 bases. In germline, CDR1 is SSHAT, CDR2 FNYEAQ (reference sequence). The CDR3 covers 16 residues. The CDR3 sequence: CASSRRAGDPRDTQYF. CDR3 nucleotides: TGTGCTAGCAGCCGAAGAGCAGGGGATCCGCGGGATACGCAGTATTTT.

This clone was recorded once. The CDR3 coding sequence is TGTGCCGTAGGAACCAGGGGATCTGGAAACACCATATATTTT. Protein: CAVGTRGSGNTIYF. The V call is TRBV6-1, the J call TRBJ1-3; D is perhaps TRBD1 (6 bases). V was shortened by 11 bases and J by 1 base, with 15 bases between the two germline ends. There are 14 residues in the CDR3. Germline V gives CDR1 MNHNS, CDR2 SASEGT.

This clone appeared a single time. The V gene is TRBV29-1, the J gene TRBJ2-7, with D possibly being TRBD2 (5 bases). Trimming cost V 7 bases and J 5 bases, with 9 bases left between them. The CDR3 extends over 10 amino acids. The germline CDR1 and CDR2 sequences are SQVTM and ANQGSEA. The CDR3 DNA reads as TGCAGCGCCGGGAAGGACGAGCAGTACTTC. Translating gives CSAGKDEQYF.

V gene TRBV14 combines with J gene TRBJ1-6; D is unclear. CDR1 SGHDN and CDR2 FVKESK come from the germline V gene. The ends were cut back, 1 base at V and 10 bases at J, with 17 bases in the middle. The CDR3 runs 16 residues. The CDR3 spells CASSQAAGAAASPLHF. The DNA for the CDR3 is TGTGCCAGCAGCCAAGCTGCCGGAGCCGCGGCCTCACCCCTCCACTTT.

CDR3 in DNA: TGTGCCAGCAGTGCTAGGACAGGGGACTATGGGGGCTACACCTTC. This gives the protein CASSARTGDYGGYTF. This chain connects TRBV6-4 to TRBJ1-2; 9 bases align to TRBD1. Losses at the gene ends were 4 bases for V and 8 bases for J; bases not matched to a gene: 11. Germline V gives CDR1 MRHNA, CDR2 SNTAGT. The CDR3 is 15 amino acids.

V is TRBV28 and J is TRBJ1-4; 9 bases line up with TRBD1. The CDR3 spans 15 residues. V dropped 6 bases and J dropped 4; count of bases not matched to a gene: 6. CDR1 is MDHEN, CDR2 SYDVKM, per germline. The CDR3 sequence is CASRSRDRVNEKLFF. CDR3 DNA sequence: TGTGCCAGCAGGAGCCGGGACAGGGTTAATGAAAAACTGTTTTTT.

The rearrangement uses TRBV30 and TRBJ2-4, with 7 bases aligning to TRBD1. CDR1 and CDR2 (germline): GTSNPN, SVGIG (reference sequence). The V gene end was trimmed by 3 bases and the J gene end by 4 bases; junction bases not matched to a gene: 6. The CDR3 is made up of 14 amino acids. The CDR3 region has the DNA TGTGCCTGGAGGATACCGGGACAGAAAAACATTCAGTACTTC. Translating gives CAWRIPGQKNIQYF.

This clone was detected only once. The chain combines TRBV7-2 with TRBJ1-4; unclear D gene. Germline CDR1 is SGHTA and CDR2 is FQGNSA. The CDR3 runs 14 residues. Between the trimmed V and J ends, which lost 6 bases and 3 bases, there was a span of 11 bases. The chain's CDR3 is CASSHDISNEKLFF. In nucleotides, the CDR3 is TGTGCCAGCAGTCACGACATCTCTAATGAAAAACTGTTTTTT.

This chain links TRBV4-1 with TRBJ2-4; a weak D match, TRBD1 (5 bases). The CDR3 extends over 13 amino acids. Germline loops: CDR1 MGHRA, CDR2 YSYEKL. The ends were cut back, 0 bases at V and 6 bases at J, with 6 bases in the middle. The CDR3 region is CASSQDDRNIQYF. As DNA, the CDR3 is TGCGCCAGCAGCCAAGATGACAGAAACATTCAGTACTTC.

The J gene is TRBJ1-2, the V gene TRBV28; D unresolved. This CDR3 is 12 amino acids long. The germline V gene encodes CDR1 MDHEN and CDR2 SYDVKM. Deletions cut 1 base from V and 8 bases from J, with 8 bases between. The CDR3 DNA sequence: TGTGCCAGCAGTTTATCGGGAGAAGGCTACACCTTC. Its translation: CASSLSGEGYTF.

The chain combines TRBV5-1 with TRBJ2-3, with D perhaps TRBD2 (5 bases). The CDR3 has 14 amino acids. V lost 6 bases to trimming and J lost 1 base, with 12 bases between them. CDR1 and CDR2 (germline): SGHRS, YFSETQ. Here the CDR3 DNA reads TGCGCCAGCAACGGGGTGCTCGGCACAGATACGCAGTATTTT. It is translated as CASNGVLGTDTQYF.

The chain recombines TRBV5-6 with TRBJ1-5; D unclear. Germline loops: CDR1 SGHDT, CDR2 YYEEEE. V dropped 2 bases and J dropped 7 bases, with 10 bases sitting between them. CDR3 size: 13 residues. The CDR3 protein is CASSLSPGQPQHF. CDR3 coding DNA: TGTGCCAGCAGCTTATCTCCCGGGCAGCCCCAGCATTTT.

The chain uses TRBV7-2 and TRBJ1-1; D remains ambiguous. Germline CDR1 reads SGHTA; CDR2 reads FQGNSA. Trimming took off 3 bases at V and 2 bases at J, with 10 bases between the two ends. CDR3 length equals 14 residues. Written as DNA, the CDR3 is TGTGCCAGCAGCTTTACAGATGATAACACTGAAGCTTTCTTT. Amino acid sequence: CASSFTDDNTEAFF.

V is TRBV30 and J is TRBJ2-7; 8 positions agree with TRBD2. The CDR3 is 15 amino acids. Trimming cost V 0 bases and J 2 bases; bases outside gene matches: 6. Germline CDR1 GTSNPN, CDR2 SVGIG (reference sequence). The CDR3 DNA reads TGTGCCTGGAGTGTACCTAGCGGGTCGGCCTACGAGCAGTACTTC. This encodes CAWSVPSGSAYEQYF.

This clone was found once. V and J are TRBV30 and TRBJ2-2; the D is unclear. The ends were cut back, 3 bases at V and 5 bases at J, with 13 bases in the middle. Germline V gene data show CDR1 as GTSNPN and CDR2 as SVGIG (reference sequence). The CDR3 loop spans 14 amino acids. The CDR3 DNA follows: TGTGCCTGGAGCTTCGTCCACGCGACCGGGGAGCTGTTTTTT. Amino acid sequence: CAWSFVHATGELFF.

The gene calls are TRBV30 and TRBJ2-7; 12 bases align to TRBD2. This CDR3 spans 19 amino acids. Trimming cost V 5 bases and J 2 bases; bases outside gene matches: 19. The germline V gene encodes CDR1 GTSNPN and CDR2 SVGIG (reference sequence). The CDR3 bases are TGTGCCTGGGCTGGTGCTAGCGGGGGGGCGCATCCAAGAACCTACGAGCAGTACTTC. This codes for CAWAGASGGAHPRTYEQYF.

This clone is labeled as medium-sized. The chain recombines TRBV6-5 with TRBJ1-2; maybe TRBD1 (6 bases). Trimming pared 0 bases from V and 8 bases from J, leaving 13 bases between. From germline, CDR1 is MNHEY and CDR2 SVGAGI. This CDR3 contains 14 residues. CDR3: CASSYSLAGDGYTF. The DNA of the CDR3 is TGTGCCAGCAGTTACTCGTTGGCAGGGGACGGCTACACCTTC.

The rearrangement uses TRBV19 and TRBJ1-2, with D possibly TRBD1 on 6 matching bases. Germline assignment: CDR1 LNHDA and CDR2 SQIVND (reference sequence). Trimming stripped 6 bases from V and 7 bases from J, with 12 bases between. CDR3 length equals 12 residues. CDR3 sequence reads: CASRWTVFGYTF. The CDR3 DNA follows: TGTGCCAGTAGGTGGACAGTGTTTGGCTACACCTTC.